This TCR beta chain was found in a study of CD8+CD57+ T cells in acquired aplastic anemia (dated by TCRdb to between 2018 and 2020). With respect to the entire study: On average, sorted CD4+ and CD8+ cells yielded approximately 3 ug of extracted DNA, with a range of roughly 0.17 to 30 ug. CD8+CD57+ expansion was defined as a frequency above the mean frequency observed in healthy subjects.

This clonotype has a single count. The antigen this receptor binds is unknown. Base qualities are not recorded, but no much larger clone differs from it by a single base. On its own, one read is weak support. Findings and caveats that apply to the study as a whole: CD8+ Simpson's diversity did not differ significantly between patients and healthy controls (P=0.060). Over 25 CD8+ CDR3 sequences were found in both patients and controls but appeared to be highly expressed in patients and within the immunodominant clones of the patients.

Flow cytometry had shown CD8+CD57+ cell expansion in the patients selected for sequencing. Severe acquired aplastic anemia was diagnosed in all patients according to International Study of Aplastic Anemia and Agranulocytosis and Camitta criteria. Patients had received no therapy at the time of blood sampling. TCR repertoires of sorted CD4+ and CD8+ blood T cells from severe aplastic anemia patients and healthy subjects were deep-sequenced in the study. Patients were enrolled in the USA under clinicaltrials.gov protocols 00001620, 01623167, 00001397, 00071045, 00081523 and 00961064. Ficoll-Paque density gradient centrifugation was used to isolate peripheral blood mononuclear cells. Before DNA was extracted, CD4+ and CD8+ T cells were sorted using either FACS or magnetic beads. CDR1 and CDR2, looked up from the germline V gene (reference sequence), are DFQATT and SNEGSKA. The germline ends are 12 bases apart after V is trimmed by 6 bases and J by 6 bases. The CDR3, from cysteine to phenylalanine, totals 13 residues. The DNA shown is the 39-base CDR3, in frame from base 1.

Genomic DNA served as template for TCR beta VDJ combination and CDR3 sequence profiling. TCR repertoire sequencing was run on an Illumina HiSeq 2000. Concerning the study's data processing: TRBV/TRBJ rearrangement plots, CDR3 size and DJ length profiles, and Simpson's diversity index were used to evaluate the repertoires. The most abundant DNA sequence in the deep sequencing data was defined as the immunodominant clone. CDR3 amino acid sequences were screened for sharing across subjects and were compared with published repertoires and the VDJdb database. TCRdb reworked the public reads: Q25 trimming with fastp, MiXCR clone assembly, productive beta chains retained. Each entry is one CDR3 protein sequence, shown with its most common DNA and genes. The V and J calls, along with clone size, are taken from TCRdb and not from the paper's own processing. In all, the sample holds about 200,000 distinct CDR3 sequences, and 65% of those were seen once. The top ten hold roughly 61% of the sample.

This TCR came from a human donor with aplastic anemia. The V gene is TRBV20-1 and the J gene is TRBJ1-6; perhaps TRBD1 is the D gene, with 5 bases matching. Material for sequencing was sorted CD4+, CD8+, or CD8+CD57+ T cells (not recorded which) from PBMCs. This receptor carries the CDR3 CSANLRVNSPLHF. At the DNA level, the sequence is TGCAGTGCGAACCTCAGGGTTAATTCACCCCTCCACTTT.